This T cell receptor (beta chain) was recorded in a study of memory CD4+ T cells and cytomegalovirus serostatus. Study-wide context: Healthy Belgian adult donors included under ten CMV-positive and more than 20 CMV-negative people. Regarding the study as a whole: A US-trained random forest predicted CMV serostatus with median AUC around 0.91.

Germline assignment: CDR1 SGHRS and CDR2 YFSETQ. The V segment lost 3 bases and the J segment 5 bases; nucleotides outside the gene matches: 9. This CDR3 is 15 amino acids long. The sort gate was single viable CD3+CD4+CD8-CD45RO+ cells for memory CD4+ T cells. Donors' CMV status reflects serum IgG against pp150, pp28, p38, p52. CD4+ T cells were isolated by positive magnetic selection. For this clone: Its antigen is undetermined.

Libraries were prepared by immunoSEQ multiplex PCR; TCRdb keeps only in-frame clonotypes and omits some of them. The table shows around 49,000 clones, with 60% to 80% occurring only once. This receptor was taken from an adult in good health and CMV-seronegative. Source material: memory CD4+ T cells from blood. This chain links TRBV5-1 with TRBJ2-7; 9 positions match TRBD1. CDR3 residues: CASSWGGQGSHEQYF. The CDR3 DNA reads TGCGCCAGCAGCTGGGGGGGACAGGGATCCCACGAGCAGTACTTC. The full variable domain, its missing parts supplied by reference TRBV5-1 and TRBJ2-7, is KAGVTQTPRYLIKTRGQQVTLSCSPISGHRSVSWYQQTPGQGLQFLFEYFSETQRNKGNFPGRFSGRQFSNSRSEMNVSTLELGDSALYLCASSWGGQGSHEQYFGPGTRLTVT.